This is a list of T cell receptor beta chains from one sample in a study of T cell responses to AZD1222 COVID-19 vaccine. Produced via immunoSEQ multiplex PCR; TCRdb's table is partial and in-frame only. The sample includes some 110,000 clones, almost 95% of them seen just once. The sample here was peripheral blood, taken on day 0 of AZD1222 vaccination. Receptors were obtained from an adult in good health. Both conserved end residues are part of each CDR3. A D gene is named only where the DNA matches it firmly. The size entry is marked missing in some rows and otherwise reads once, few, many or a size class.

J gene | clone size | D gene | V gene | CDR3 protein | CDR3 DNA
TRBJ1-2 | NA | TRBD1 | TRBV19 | CASSIDGQGGGYGYTF | TGTGCCAGTAGTATAGACGGACAGGGAGGAGGGTATGGCTACACCTTC
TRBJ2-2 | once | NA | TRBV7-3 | CASSLGLGDTGELFF | TGTGCCAGCAGCTTAGGGTTGGGGGACACCGGGGAGCTGTTTTTT
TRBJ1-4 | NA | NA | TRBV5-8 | CASSLPGRVFNEKLFF | TGTGCCAGCAGCTTGCCAGGCCGGGTCTTTAATGAAAAACTGTTTTTT
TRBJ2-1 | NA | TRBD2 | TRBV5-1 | CASSLVLAGNYNEQFF | TGCGCCAGCAGCTTGGTATTAGCGGGAAACTACAATGAGCAGTTCTTC
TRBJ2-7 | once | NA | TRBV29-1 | CSVADSGSYEQYF | TGCAGCGTTGCGGATAGCGGCTCCTACGAGCAGTACTTC
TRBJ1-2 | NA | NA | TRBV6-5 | CASKRAGGYTF | TGTGCCAGCAAAAGGGCTGGTGGCTACACCTTC
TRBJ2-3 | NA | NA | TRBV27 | CASTGSNTDTQYF | TGTGCCAGCACCGGCAGTAACACAGATACGCAGTATTTT
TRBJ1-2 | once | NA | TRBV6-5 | CASSPQGPMGYTF | TGTGCCAGCAGTCCCCAAGGGCCCATGGGCTACACCTTC
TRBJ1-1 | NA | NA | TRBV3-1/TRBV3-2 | CASSQQGAGFLGIRAFF | TGTGCCAGCAGCCAACAGGGTGCGGGGTTCCTTGGAATCCGAGCTTTCTTT
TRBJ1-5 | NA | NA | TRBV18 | CASSRGTQSNQPQHF | TGTGCCAGCTCACGGGGGACACAGAGCAATCAGCCCCAGCATTTT
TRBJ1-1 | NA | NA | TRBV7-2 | CASSRRQGNTEAFF | TGTGCCAGCAGCCGCCGGCAGGGGAACACTGAAGCTTTCTTT